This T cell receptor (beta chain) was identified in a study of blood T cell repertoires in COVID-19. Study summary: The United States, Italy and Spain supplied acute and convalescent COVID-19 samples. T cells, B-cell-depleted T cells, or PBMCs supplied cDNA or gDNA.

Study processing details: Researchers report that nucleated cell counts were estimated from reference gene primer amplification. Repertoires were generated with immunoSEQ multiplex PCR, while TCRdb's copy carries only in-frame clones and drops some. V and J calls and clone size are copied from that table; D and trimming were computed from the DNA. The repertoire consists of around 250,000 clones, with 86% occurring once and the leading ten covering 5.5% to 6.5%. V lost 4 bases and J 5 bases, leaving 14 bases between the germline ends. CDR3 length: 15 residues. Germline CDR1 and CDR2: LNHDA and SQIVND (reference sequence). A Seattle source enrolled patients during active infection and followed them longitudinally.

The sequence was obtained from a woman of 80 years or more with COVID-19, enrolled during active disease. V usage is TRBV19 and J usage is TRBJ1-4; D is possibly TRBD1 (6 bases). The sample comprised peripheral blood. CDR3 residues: CASSRSGAPNEKLFF. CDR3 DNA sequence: TGTGCCAGTAGTAGATCAGGGGCCCCGAATGAAAAACTGTTTTTT.